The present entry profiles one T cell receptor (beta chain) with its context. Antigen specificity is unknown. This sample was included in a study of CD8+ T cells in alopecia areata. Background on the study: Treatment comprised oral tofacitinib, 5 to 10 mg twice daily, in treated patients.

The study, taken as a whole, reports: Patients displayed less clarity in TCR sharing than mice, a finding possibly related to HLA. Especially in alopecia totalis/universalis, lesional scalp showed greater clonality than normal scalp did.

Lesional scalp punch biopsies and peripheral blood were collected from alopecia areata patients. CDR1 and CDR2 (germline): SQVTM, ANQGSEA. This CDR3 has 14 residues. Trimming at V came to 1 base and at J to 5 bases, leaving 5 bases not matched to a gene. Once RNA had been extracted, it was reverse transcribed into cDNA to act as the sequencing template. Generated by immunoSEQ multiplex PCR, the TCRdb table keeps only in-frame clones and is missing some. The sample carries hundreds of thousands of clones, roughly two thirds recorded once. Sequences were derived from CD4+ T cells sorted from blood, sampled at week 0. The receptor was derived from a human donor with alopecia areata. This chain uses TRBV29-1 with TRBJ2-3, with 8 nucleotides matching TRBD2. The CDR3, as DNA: TGCAGCGTTGAAGTCAGCGGGGGCGGAGATACGCAGTATTTT. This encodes CSVEVSGGGDTQYF.